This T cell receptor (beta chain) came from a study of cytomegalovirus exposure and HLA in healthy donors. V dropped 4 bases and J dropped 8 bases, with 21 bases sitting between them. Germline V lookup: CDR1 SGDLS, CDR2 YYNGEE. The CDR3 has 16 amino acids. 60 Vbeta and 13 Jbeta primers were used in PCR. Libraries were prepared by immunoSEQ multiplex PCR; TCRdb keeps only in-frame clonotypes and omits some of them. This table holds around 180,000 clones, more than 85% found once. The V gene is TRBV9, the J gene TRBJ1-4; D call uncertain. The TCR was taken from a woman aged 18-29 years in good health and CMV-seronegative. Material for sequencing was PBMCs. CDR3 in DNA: TGTGCCAGCAGCACTTCTAGGGAGGGTTTTTTGGAAAAACTGTTTTTT. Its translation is CASSTSREGFLEKLFF.